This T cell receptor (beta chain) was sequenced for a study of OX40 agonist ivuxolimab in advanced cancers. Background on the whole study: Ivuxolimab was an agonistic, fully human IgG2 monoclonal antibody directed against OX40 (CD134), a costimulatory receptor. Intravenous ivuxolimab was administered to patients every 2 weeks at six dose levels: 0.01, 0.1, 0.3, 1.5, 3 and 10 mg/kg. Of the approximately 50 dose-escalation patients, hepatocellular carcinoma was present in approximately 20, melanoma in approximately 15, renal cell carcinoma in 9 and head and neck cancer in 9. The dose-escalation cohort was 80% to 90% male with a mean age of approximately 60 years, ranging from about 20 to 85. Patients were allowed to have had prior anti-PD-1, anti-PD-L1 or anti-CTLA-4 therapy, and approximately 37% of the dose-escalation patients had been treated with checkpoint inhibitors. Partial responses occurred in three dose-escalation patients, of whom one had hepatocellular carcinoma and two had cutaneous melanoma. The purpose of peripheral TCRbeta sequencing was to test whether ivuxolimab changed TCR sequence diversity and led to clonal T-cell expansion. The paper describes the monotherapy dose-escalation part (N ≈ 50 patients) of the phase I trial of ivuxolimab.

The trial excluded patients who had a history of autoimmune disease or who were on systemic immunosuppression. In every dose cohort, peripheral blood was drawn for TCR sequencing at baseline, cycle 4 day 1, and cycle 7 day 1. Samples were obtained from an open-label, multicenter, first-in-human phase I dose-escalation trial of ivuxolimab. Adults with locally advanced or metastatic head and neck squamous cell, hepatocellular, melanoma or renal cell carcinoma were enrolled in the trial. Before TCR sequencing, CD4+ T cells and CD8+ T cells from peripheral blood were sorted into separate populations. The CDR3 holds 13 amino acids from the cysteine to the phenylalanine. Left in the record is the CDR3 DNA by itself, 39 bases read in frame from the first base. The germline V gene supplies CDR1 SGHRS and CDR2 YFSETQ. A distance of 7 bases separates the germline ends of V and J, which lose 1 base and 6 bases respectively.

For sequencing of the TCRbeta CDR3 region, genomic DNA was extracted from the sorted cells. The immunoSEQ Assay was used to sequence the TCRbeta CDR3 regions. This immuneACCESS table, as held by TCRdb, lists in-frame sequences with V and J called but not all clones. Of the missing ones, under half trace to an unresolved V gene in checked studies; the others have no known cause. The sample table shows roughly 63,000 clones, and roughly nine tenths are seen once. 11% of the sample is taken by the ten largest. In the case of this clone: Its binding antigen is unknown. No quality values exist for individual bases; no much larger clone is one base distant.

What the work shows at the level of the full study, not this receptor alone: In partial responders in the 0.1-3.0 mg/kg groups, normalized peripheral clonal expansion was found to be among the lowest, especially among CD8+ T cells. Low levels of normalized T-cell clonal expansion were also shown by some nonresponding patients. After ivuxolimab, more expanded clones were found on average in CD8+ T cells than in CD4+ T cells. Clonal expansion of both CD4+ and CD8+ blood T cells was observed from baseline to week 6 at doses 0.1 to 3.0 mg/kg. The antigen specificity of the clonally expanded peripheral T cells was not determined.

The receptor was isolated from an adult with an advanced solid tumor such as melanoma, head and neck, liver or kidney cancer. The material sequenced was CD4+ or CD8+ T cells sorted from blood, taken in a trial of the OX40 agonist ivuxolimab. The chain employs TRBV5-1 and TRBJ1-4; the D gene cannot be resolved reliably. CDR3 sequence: CASSLFTDEKLFF. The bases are TGCGCCAGCAGCTTGTTTACAGATGAAAAACTGTTTTTT.